Ten or more counts support the clone carrying this T cell receptor (beta chain). The antigen is undetermined. This record comes from a study of Graves' ophthalmopathy and Graves' hyperthyroidism. Among the exclusions were patients with other autoimmune diseases, uncontrolled infections, pregnancy or lactation. Orbital computed tomography and thyroid ultrasound, along with TRAb, serum thyroxine and clinical symptoms, underpinned diagnosis. Study-wide findings and caveats: Ophthalmopathy progression cases were predicted by the model with about 70% sensitivity and about 72% specificity.

The CDR3 has 13 amino acids. V dropped 7 bases and J dropped 4 bases, with 13 bases sitting between them. Germline V gene sequence: CDR1 MDHEN, CDR2 SYDVKM. Amplification targeted the TCR beta CDR3 regions, with RNA transcripts as the source material. A first-round RT-PCR used HTBI primers, followed by a second-round multiplex PCR. TCRdb recomputed calls from the multiplex PCR reads with MiXCR, one row per CDR3 protein. Here the sample spans approximately 480,000 distinct CDR3 sequences, roughly an eighth being singletons. The TCR sequence derives from a woman aged 25-40 years with Graves' ophthalmopathy. This rearrangement joins TRBV28 to TRBJ1-1; no clear D gene. The sequenced sample was blood. The CDR3 loop reads CASNDRRGTEAFF. The CDR3 coding sequence is TGTGCCAGCAACGATCGTCGGGGCACTGAAGCTTTCTTT.